Below, 22 T cell receptor beta chains from the same sample are listed, as sequenced in a study of OX40 agonist ivuxolimab in advanced cancers. Profiling relied on immunoSEQ multiplex PCR, and the TCRdb table lists in-frame clones only, not all of them. Among approximately 27,000 clones listed, over 60% were seen once. Sequences were derived from CD4+ or CD8+ T cells sorted from blood, sampled in a trial of the OX40 agonist ivuxolimab. All receptors derive from an adult with an advanced solid tumor such as melanoma, head and neck, liver or kidney cancer.

The V and J genes are TRBV6-5 and TRBJ2-1; D is unresolved. Germline CDR1 and CDR2: MNHEY and SVGAGI. V was trimmed by 0 bases and J by 0 bases, leaving 6 bases between them. The CDR3 is 15 amino acids. CDR3: CASSYSASSYNEQFF. The DNA of the CDR3 is TGTGCCAGCAGTTACTCGGCTAGCTCCTACAATGAGCAGTTCTTC.

This chain joins TRBV18 and TRBJ2-2; no definite D call. Looked up from germline, CDR1 is KGHSH and CDR2 is LQKENI. This CDR3 has 15 amino acids. V shed 3 bases and J shed 5 bases, with 13 bases lying between them. The CDR3 bases are TGTGCCAGCTCACCCGAGGCCGGTGGGACCGGGGAGCTGTTTTTT. Its translation is CASSPEAGGTGELFF.

This clone was picked up one time. V gene TRBV9 combines with J gene TRBJ1-1, with 7 nucleotides matching TRBD1. CDR1 and CDR2 (germline): SGDLS, YYNGEE. The CDR3 spans 13 residues. V was pared by 3 bases and J by 3 bases, with 2 bases of the junction left unmatched. The CDR3 DNA reads TGTGCCAGCAGCGCAACAGGGGACACTGAAGCTTTCTTT. This sequence encodes CASSATGDTEAFF.

This chain links TRBV7-9 with TRBJ1-3; the D is unclear. The V end was cut by 1 base, the J end by 4 bases, with 11 bases between. Per germline, CDR1 SEHNR and CDR2 FQNEAQ (reference sequence). The CDR3 totals 15 residues. CDR3 sequence: CASSLDGGDGNTIYF. CDR3 bases: TGTGCCAGCAGCTTAGATGGTGGAGACGGAAACACCATATATTTT.

In this sample, this clone turned up once. The chain couples TRBV4-2 to TRBJ2-1, with D perhaps matching TRBD2 (6 bases). V was clipped by 4 bases and J by 6 bases, with 16 bases between them. CDR3 length: 15 amino acids. Germline values: CDR1 LGHNA, CDR2 YNFKEQ. The CDR3 DNA sequence: TGTGCCAGCAGCCCCAAACTAGCTTCCCTCAATGAGCAGTTCTTC. Translation: CASSPKLASLNEQFF.

The gene calls are TRBV18 and TRBJ2-3; 10 bases are shared with TRBD2. Germline lookup yields CDR1 KGHSH and CDR2 LQKENI. The CDR3 spans 15 residues. V gave up 3 bases and J gave up 6 bases; unmatched junction bases: 6. The CDR3 DNA reads as TGTGCCAGCTCACCTACTAGCGGGGTAGGGGATACGCAGTATTTT. Its translation is CASSPTSGVGDTQYF.

This chain links TRBV30 with TRBJ1-1, with a tentative D call TRBD1 (5 bases). This CDR3 has 12 amino acids. Trimming removed 1 base from V and 6 bases from J, with 9 bases in between. Germline CDR1 and CDR2: GTSNPN and SVGIG (reference sequence). This chain's CDR3 is CAWSAWGPEAFF. CDR3 bases: TGTGCCTGGAGTGCTTGGGGACCTGAAGCTTTCTTT.

Only a few counts were recorded for this clone. The CDR3 is CASSPITGLTQETQYF. CDR3 nucleotides: TGTGCCAGCAGCCCCATTACAGGGCTTACCCAAGAGACCCAGTACTTC. This chain uses TRBV11-2 with TRBJ2-5, with D perhaps matching TRBD1 (6 bases). CDR1 is SGHAT and CDR2 is FQNNGV in the germline V gene. Trimming pared 5 bases from V and 1 base from J, leaving 17 bases between. The CDR3 has 16 residues.

Within the sample, this clone is medium-sized. J is TRBJ1-2 and V is TRBV6-4, with unresolved D. The length of the CDR3 is 11 residues. V was trimmed by 4 bases and J by 7 bases, leaving 7 bases between them. The V gene's germline CDR1 is MRHNA and CDR2 SNTAGT. CDR3 amino acids: CASSVRVGYTF. The CDR3 nucleotides read TGTGCCAGCAGTGTTCGGGTTGGCTACACCTTC.

This clone showed up just once. The chain combines TRBV7-9 with TRBJ1-4; no firm D call. This CDR3 region has 12 residues. Germline V gene data show CDR1 as SEHNR and CDR2 as FQNEAQ (reference sequence). V lost 4 bases to trimming and J lost 8 bases, with 8 bases between them. The CDR3 coding sequence is TGTGCCAGCAGCTCCCTTGACGAAAAACTGTTTTTT. Protein: CASSSLDEKLFF.

J is TRBJ2-1 and V is TRBV19, with TRBD1 matching over 9 bases. The CDR3 totals 13 residues. Unmatched junction bases numbered 4, after V lost 9 bases and J lost 4 bases. Germline CDR1 LNHDA, CDR2 SQIVND (reference sequence). The chain's CDR3 is CASGTGLYNEQFF. CDR3 bases: TGTGCCAGCGGGACAGGGTTGTACAATGAGCAGTTCTTC.

The chain combines TRBV19 with TRBJ2-7, with 7 bases matching TRBD1. V lost 4 bases, J lost 0 bases, and 6 bases stayed unmatched. Germline V gene lookup returns CDR1 LNHDA and CDR2 SQIVND (reference sequence). This CDR3 has 15 amino acids. DNA for the CDR3: TGTGCCAGTAGTACTACAGGGGCTAGCTCCTACGAGCAGTACTTC. Translated: CASSTTGASSYEQYF.

The V and J genes are TRBV10-3 and TRBJ1-5; D is uncertain. Germline CDR1 is ENHRY and CDR2 is SYGVKD. Trimming shortened V by 6 bases and J by 6 bases, and 18 bases separated the two germline ends. The CDR3 contains 15 residues. CDR3 sequence: CAIRRTGELSQPQHF. The CDR3 coding sequence is TGTGCCATCAGAAGAACTGGTGAACTCAGTCAGCCCCAGCATTTT.

The rearrangement uses TRBV5-6 and TRBJ2-1, with 10 positions matching TRBD2. This CDR3 region has 17 residues. The junction had 6 bases not matched to a gene; V was cut back by 2 bases and J by 1 base. Germline V gives CDR1 SGHDT, CDR2 YYEEEE. CDR3 protein: CASSFSSGGYSYNEQFF. Here the CDR3 DNA reads TGTGCCAGCAGCTTCTCTAGCGGGGGTTATTCCTACAATGAGCAGTTCTTC.

This chain links TRBV9 with TRBJ1-6, with D possibly TRBD1 on 5 matching bases. Germline V lookup: CDR1 SGDLS, CDR2 YYNGEE. The V gene lost 3 bases and the J gene lost 10 bases, with 17 bases spanning the gap. The length of the CDR3 is 15 residues. The CDR3 protein is CASSGGGSLRSPLHF. The DNA of the CDR3 is TGTGCCAGCAGCGGCGGGGGGAGCCTTCGGTCACCCCTCCACTTT.

This chain connects TRBV6-5 to TRBJ2-5; TRBD1 agrees at 7 bases. Germline V gives CDR1 MNHEY, CDR2 SVGAGI. V gave up 7 bases and J gave up 4 bases; unmatched junction bases: 12. The CDR3 is 15 residues long. The CDR3 DNA follows: TGTGCCAGCACCACTCGAGAAGGGGGCAGAGAGACCCAGTACTTC. Translating it yields CASTTREGGRETQYF.

The V call is TRBV6-6, the J call TRBJ1-6; TRBD1 is a possible D gene (6 bases). The V gene's germline CDR1 is MNHNY and CDR2 SVGAGI (reference sequence). The CDR3 contains 16 residues. V was shortened by 4 bases and J by 6 bases, with 16 bases between the two germline ends. CDR3 nucleotide sequence: TGTGCCAGCAGTTTCCTCACAGGGTGGATTAATTCACCCCTCCACTTT. As protein: CASSFLTGWINSPLHF.

The table lists this clone with a few counts. The rearrangement links TRBV28 to TRBJ1-2; D is uncertain. V was shortened by 5 bases and J by 8 bases, with 9 bases between the two germline ends. CDR3 length: 11 amino acids. In germline, CDR1 is MDHEN, CDR2 SYDVKM. The CDR3: CASSGLRGYTF. The CDR3 region has the DNA TGTGCCAGCAGTGGCTTAAGAGGCTACACCTTC.

The chain links TRBV30 to TRBJ1-1; TRBD1 is a possible D gene (5 bases). The germline V gene encodes CDR1 GTSNPN and CDR2 SVGIG (reference sequence). Between the trimmed V and J ends, which lost 0 bases and 5 bases, there was a span of 13 bases. The CDR3 has 14 amino acids. The CDR3 is CAWSVHGARTEAFF. The CDR3 DNA reads as TGTGCCTGGAGTGTACATGGGGCGCGAACTGAAGCTTTCTTT.

The chain recombines TRBV5-1 with TRBJ1-1; D uncertain. V was pared by 0 bases and J by 5 bases, with 5 bases between. The germline gives CDR1 SGHRS, CDR2 YFSETQ. This CDR3 has 12 amino acids. The chain's CDR3 is CASSLVGTEAFF. DNA for the CDR3: TGCGCCAGCAGCTTGGTCGGGACTGAAGCTTTCTTT.

V is TRBV5-4 and J is TRBJ1-3; 7 nucleotides align to TRBD1. The CDR3 is 12 residues long. Losses at the gene ends were 3 bases for V and 7 bases for J; bases not matched to a gene: 1. Looked up from germline, CDR1 is SGHNT and CDR2 is YYREEE (reference sequence). In nucleotides, the CDR3 is TGTGCCAGCAGCTCGACAGGGAACACCATATATTTT. Protein product: CASSSTGNTIYF.

The chain employs TRBV4-1 and TRBJ2-7; the D call may be TRBD1 or TRBD2 (5 bases each). Germline CDR1 MGHRA, CDR2 YSYEKL. The CDR3 runs to 16 residues. Between the trimmed V and J ends, which lost 0 bases and 9 bases, there was a span of 21 bases. CDR3 nucleotides: TGCGCCAGCAGCCAAGAAATGGGGCTAGCCTCCCTGGGGCAGTACTTC. Protein: CASSQEMGLASLGQYF.